The 21 T cell receptor beta chains in this list originate from one sample, sequenced in a study of blood T cell repertoires in COVID-19. Measured with immunoSEQ multiplex PCR; TCRdb has only the in-frame clones, and not every one. The sample carries fewer than 150,000 clones, over 80% recorded once. Sequenced sample: peripheral blood. The origin of the receptors is a woman aged 80 or over with acute or convalescent COVID-19.

The chain couples TRBV10-3 to TRBJ1-2; D perhaps matches TRBD1 (5 bases). The V and J ends lost 4 bases and 1 base respectively, with 10 bases between them. Germline V lookup: CDR1 ENHRY, CDR2 SYGVKD. The CDR3 has 14 amino acids. This CDR3 reads CAISADRVNYGYTF. In DNA, the CDR3 is TGTGCCATCAGTGCCGACAGAGTTAACTATGGCTACACCTTC.

V gene TRBV21-1 combines with J gene TRBJ1-6; no check of the table's D call, TRBD1, against the DNA was made. TRBV21-1 is marked as a pseudogene. The CDR3 loop spans 18 amino acids. CDR3 residues: CASSKAAKGIIYNSPLHF. The CDR3 DNA reads as TGTGCCAGCAGCAAAGCGGCGAAGGGGATTATCTATAATTCACCCCTCCACTTT.

The rearrangement joins TRBV18 to TRBJ1-1; possibly TRBD1 for D (5 bases). Germline V CDR1 and CDR2: KGHSH, LQKENI. V gave up 4 bases and J gave up 2 bases, with 8 bases separating them. This CDR3 has 13 residues. The CDR3 coding sequence is TGTGCCAGCTCACAAGGGGTTAACACTGAAGCTTTCTTT. Translation gives CASSQGVNTEAFF. Using reference TRBV18 and TRBJ1-1 for the parts outside the CDR3, the full variable domain is NAGVMQNPRHLVRRRGQEARLRCSPMKGHSHVYWYRQLPEEGLKFMVYLQKENIIDESGMPKERFSAEFPKEGPSILRIQQVVRGDSAAYFCASSQGVNTEAFFGQGTRLTVV.

The gene calls are TRBV5-6 and TRBJ1-2; TRBD1 matches at 7 bases. This CDR3 region has 15 residues. Germline CDR1 is SGHDT and CDR2 is YYEEEE. V gave up 4 bases and J gave up 4 bases; unmatched junction bases: 10. The CDR3 DNA reads TGTGCCAGCAGCGAAACAGGGGTGGGGAGCTATGGCTACACCTTC. Translating gives CASSETGVGSYGYTF.

V is TRBV5-1 and J is TRBJ1-2, with D hard to call. CDR1 and CDR2 (germline): SGHRS, YFSETQ. CDR3 length: 15 amino acids. Trimming stripped 4 bases from V and 8 bases from J, with 21 bases between. This CDR3 is CASSRVTAEIGGYTF. CDR3 in DNA: TGCGCCAGCAGCCGAGTGACTGCAGAAATCGGCGGCTACACCTTC.

The chain uses TRBV9 and TRBJ2-2; 8 bases map to TRBD2. Germline CDR1 is SGDLS and CDR2 is YYNGEE. The CDR3 extends over 17 amino acids. The V gene end was trimmed by 4 bases and the J gene end by 3 bases; junction bases not matched to a gene: 11. The CDR3 loop is CASSNHFRGGHTGELFF. The CDR3 DNA reads as TGTGCCAGCAGCAACCACTTTCGGGGGGGACACACCGGGGAGCTGTTTTTT.

The chain uses TRBV11-2 and TRBJ1-5, with TRBD1 matching 7 bases. V gave up 3 bases and J gave up 2 bases; unmatched junction bases: 1. This CDR3 has 14 residues. The germline gives CDR1 SGHAT, CDR2 FQNNGV. The CDR3 region is CASSFTGGNQPQHF. CDR3 nucleotide sequence: TGTGCCAGCAGCTTTACAGGGGGCAATCAGCCCCAGCATTTT.

This chain uses TRBV2 with TRBJ1-4; the match to TRBD1 covers 7 bases. Losses at the gene ends were 3 bases for V and 7 bases for J; bases not matched to a gene: 11. Germline loops: CDR1 SNHLY, CDR2 FYNNEI. The CDR3 totals 16 residues. CDR3 sequence (DNA): TGTGCCAGCAGTGATCTAAGGGGGCCTCAGGGTGAAAAACTGTTTTTT. This gives the protein CASSDLRGPQGEKLFF.

The V gene is TRBV7-2, the J gene TRBJ1-4, with D tentatively TRBD1 (5 bases). CDR1 and CDR2 (germline): SGHTA, FQGNSA. CDR3 length: 15 residues. V was trimmed by 1 base and J by 1 base, leaving 7 bases between them. CDR3 region: CASSLVRETNEKLFF. Written as DNA, the CDR3 is TGTGCCAGCAGCTTAGTCAGGGAAACTAATGAAAAACTGTTTTTT.

The chain has TRBV10-1 and TRBJ2-7, with TRBD2 matching over 8 bases. CDR3 length equals 16 residues. CDR1 WNHNN and CDR2 SYGVQD come from the germline V gene (reference sequence). V was clipped by 2 bases and J by 3 bases; unmatched bases: 9. CDR3 DNA sequence: TGCGCCAGCAGTGAGGTTCAGTCTAGCGGGCACTACGAGCAGTACTTC. This gives the protein CASSEVQSSGHYEQYF.

The rearrangement links TRBV24-1 to TRBJ2-1; 8 bases map to TRBD1. The junction had 6 bases not matched to a gene; V was cut back by 4 bases and J by 8 bases. The CDR3 consists of 14 residues. CDR1 and CDR2 (germline): KGHDR, SFDVKD. CDR3 loop: CATSDAGQVHEQFF. The CDR3 coding sequence is TGTGCCACCAGTGACGCGGGACAGGTCCATGAGCAGTTCTTC.

The table lists this clone with a count of one. The chain carries TRBV7-6 and TRBJ1-4; D is undetermined. This CDR3 comprises 16 residues. The germline V and J ends were trimmed by 1 base and 0 bases, with 9 bases remaining between them. Germline assignment: CDR1 SGHVS and CDR2 FNYEAQ. CDR3 sequence: CASSLGPSPTNEKLFF. The CDR3 DNA sequence: TGTGCCAGCAGCTTAGGCCCAAGCCCAACTAATGAAAAACTGTTTTTT.

This chain links TRBV27 with TRBJ1-4, with 8 nucleotides matching TRBD1. Trimming took 7 bases from V and 0 from J; bases not matched to a gene: 4. Germline CDR1 and CDR2: MNHEY and SMNVEV (reference sequence). The CDR3 has 15 amino acids. As DNA, the CDR3 is TGTGCCAGCAAACCGACAGGGGCAACTAATGAAAAACTGTTTTTT. It is translated as CASKPTGATNEKLFF. Based on the CDR3 plus reference TRBV27 and TRBJ1-4, the full variable domain is EAQVTQNPRYLITVTGKKLTVTCSQNMNHEYMSWYRQDPGLGLRQIYYSMNVEVTDKGDVPEGYKVSRKEKRNFPLILESPSPNQTSLYFCASKPTGATNEKLFFGSGTQLSVL.

The V gene is TRBV24-1, the J gene TRBJ2-3; 8 bases are shared with TRBD2. The CDR3 spans 16 residues. J gave up 6 bases and V 2 bases, and 9 bases lay outside the gene matches. CDR1 is KGHDR and CDR2 is SFDVKD in the germline V gene. In DNA form, the CDR3 reads TGTGCCACCAGTGATTCCCGAGCGGGGGCCGGCGATACGCAGTATTTT. As protein: CATSDSRAGAGDTQYF.

The chain combines TRBV2 with TRBJ1-5; 7 nucleotides match TRBD1. Trimming cost V 1 base and J 15 bases; bases outside gene matches: 6. Germline V lookup: CDR1 SNHLY, CDR2 FYNNEI. This CDR3 comprises 12 residues. CDR3 in amino acids: CASSEGQGPRHF. CDR3 coding DNA: TGTGCCAGCAGTGAAGGACAGGGCCCTCGGCATTTT.

The rearrangement joins TRBV5-1 to TRBJ1-1; no clear D. The germline V gene encodes CDR1 SGHRS and CDR2 YFSETQ. This CDR3 is 15 amino acids long. The ends were cut back, 0 bases at V and 3 bases at J, with 12 bases in the middle. The DNA for the CDR3 is TGCGCCAGCAGCTTGGCGGGAGGAGGGCACACTGAAGCTTTCTTT. Translated: CASSLAGGGHTEAFF.

This chain joins TRBV18 and TRBJ2-7; tentative D call: TRBD1 (6 bases). The CDR3 contains 14 residues. The V and J ends lost 5 bases and 3 bases respectively, with 14 bases between them. Germline lookup yields CDR1 KGHSH and CDR2 LQKENI. The CDR3 DNA reads TGTGCCAGCTCAGCCGGGACAAAGGGCTACGAGCAGTACTTC. Its translation: CASSAGTKGYEQYF. The variable domain in full, with the rest retrieved from reference TRBV18 and TRBJ2-7, is NAGVMQNPRHLVRRRGQEARLRCSPMKGHSHVYWYRQLPEEGLKFMVYLQKENIIDESGMPKERFSAEFPKEGPSILRIQQVVRGDSAAYFCASSAGTKGYEQYFGPGTRLTVT.

V is TRBV5-4 and J is TRBJ1-3; tentatively, D is TRBD1 (6 bases). The germline V and J ends were trimmed by 0 bases and 4 bases, with 17 bases remaining between them. The CDR3 contains 17 residues. Germline V CDR1 and CDR2: SGHNT, YYREEE (reference sequence). This CDR3 reads CASSLGPGGAQGNTIYF. As DNA, the CDR3 is TGTGCCAGCAGCTTGGGGCCTGGGGGGGCGCAAGGAAACACCATATATTTT.

This clone appeared a single time. V is TRBV30 and J is TRBJ2-2; D not certain. The V and J ends lost 0 bases and 8 bases respectively, with 10 bases between them. This CDR3 is 13 amino acids long. Germline-derived CDR1 and CDR2 are GTSNPN and SVGIG (reference sequence). DNA for the CDR3: TGTGCCTGGAGTGTAGTGAGCACTGGGGAGCTGTTTTTT. Its protein product is CAWSVVSTGELFF.

The count of this clone is one. The chain employs TRBV5-1 and TRBJ1-5, with D perhaps TRBD1 (6 bases). The CDR3 loop spans 13 amino acids. With 1 base removed from V and 15 bases from J, the gap between germline ends came to 17 bases. The V gene's germline CDR1 is SGHRS and CDR2 YFSETQ. CDR3 DNA: TGCGCCAGCAGCTTGTTACCAGGGGCCGCCCCGCATTTT. Translating gives CASSLLPGAAPHF.

A few counts support this clone. Different DNA sequences within this sample yield the same CDR3. The V gene is TRBV5-1, the J gene TRBJ1-1; the D is unclear. Germline assignment: CDR1 SGHRS and CDR2 YFSETQ. V was cut by 4 bases and J by 1 base, with 8 bases left in between. The CDR3 sequence is 13 residues long. DNA of the CDR3: TGCGCCAGCAGCAGTCTAGGGAACACTGAAGCTTTCTTT. Translated, it gives CASSSLGNTEAFF.